Presented here are 28 T cell receptor beta chains from one specimen sequenced in a study of shared clonotypes between healthy human individuals (dated by TCRdb to 2019 to 2021). Library prep was done by the immunoSEQ multiplex PCR assay. TCRdb provides this immuneACCESS table in a form limited to in-frame rearrangements. Some clones are lacking; in checked studies, under half of them reflect an unresolved V gene, and why the rest are absent is not known. The sample table holds 950,000 to 1,100,000 clones, of which about 75% were seen once. Jointly, the top ten make up 1.2% to 1.5% of the sample. Sequencing was carried out using memory CD4+ T cells sorted from blood. The cell subset or site label on this specimen signifies: CD45RA-negative fraction. Every receptor here comes from a man between 18 and 35 years old in good health.

The J gene is TRBJ2-7, the V gene TRBV28; tentative D call: TRBD1 (6 bases). The CDR3 covers 17 residues. V lost 1 base and J 0 bases, leaving 16 bases between the germline ends. Per the germline V gene, CDR1 is MDHEN and CDR2 is SYDVKM. For the CDR3, the DNA is TGTGCCAGCAGTTTATCAACAGGGTCGGGGAGCTCCTACGAGCAGTACTTC. Amino acids: CASSLSTGSGSSYEQYF.

Regarding this clone: One end of the junction is discordant with germline, which a read error may explain. The chain links TRBV11-3 to TRBJ2-3; tentatively, D is TRBD2 (5 bases). The germline gives CDR1 SGHNT, CDR2 YENEEA. The CDR3 loop spans 13 amino acids. The CDR3, as DNA: TGTGCCAGCAGCGGGAGTAGCATAGATACGCAGTATTTT. Amino acids: CASSGSSIDTQYF.

Details on this clone: Germline is not matched at one junction end, which may reflect a read error. The chain couples TRBV6-1 to TRBJ2-1, with TRBD2 matching over 14 bases. This CDR3 has 14 amino acids. CDR1 and CDR2 (germline): MNHNS, SASEGT. The CDR3 DNA follows: TGTGCCAGCAGTGAAACCGGGACTAGCGGGAGATCAATCTTC. It is translated as CASSETGTSGRSIF.

The V call is TRBV20-1, the J call TRBJ2-5; D call uncertain. The better agreement between TRBJ2-7 and the DNA end casts doubt on the J call. The CDR3 totals 9 residues. CDR1 DFQATT and CDR2 SNEGSKA come from the germline V gene (reference sequence). The CDR3 loop is CSDPPEQYF. CDR3 DNA: TGCAGTGACCCCCCCGAGCAGTACTTC.

V and J are TRBV4-1 and TRBJ2-7; 8 bases align to TRBD2. Trimming removed 0 bases from V and 3 bases from J; junction bases left unmatched: 4. The CDR3 contains 15 residues. The germline CDR1 and CDR2 sequences are MGHRA and YSYEKL. The CDR3 region is CASSQDRGGFYEQYF. The CDR3 DNA sequence: TGCGCCAGCAGCCAAGATCGGGGGGGCTTCTACGAGCAGTACTTC.

This clone was seen a handful of times. The V call is TRBV10-3, the J call TRBJ1-5; D ambiguous. V was shortened by 0 bases and J by 3 bases, with 9 bases between the two germline ends. The CDR3 is 15 amino acids. Germline V gene data show CDR1 as ENHRY and CDR2 as SYGVKD. CDR3 sequence reads: CAISESTENNQPQHF. The CDR3 DNA follows: TGTGCCATCAGTGAGTCGACTGAGAACAATCAGCCCCAGCATTTT.

This clone was counted between two and nine times. The chain uses TRBV27 and TRBJ1-1, with D perhaps TRBD1 (6 bases). In germline, CDR1 is MNHEY, CDR2 SMNVEV (reference sequence). V lost 5 bases to trimming and J lost 5 bases, with 12 bases between them. There are 13 residues in the CDR3. CDR3 coding DNA: TGTGCCAGCAGTACACAGGGTAGGACTGAAGCTTTCTTT. It translates to CASSTQGRTEAFF.

Notes on this clone: A junction end diverges from the germline sequence, so it may reflect a read error. V is TRBV30 and J is TRBJ1-6, with D hard to call. CDR3 length: 14 amino acids. Looked up from germline, CDR1 is GTSNPN and CDR2 is SVGIG (reference sequence). CDR3 residues: CAWRSEKTSSPLHF. In DNA, the CDR3 is TGTGCATGGAGATCGGAGAAAACGAGCTCACCCCTCCACTTT.

The chain joins TRBV2 to TRBJ1-6; 7 bases line up with TRBD1. The CDR3 runs 15 residues. Germline V gene data show CDR1 as SNHLY and CDR2 as FYNNEI. V gave up 7 bases and J gave up 7 bases; unmatched junction bases: 10. CDR3 DNA sequence: TGTGCCAGCACTGGACAGGTGATAGGCAATTCACCCCTCCACTTT. Its protein product is CASTGQVIGNSPLHF.

V gene TRBV15 combines with J gene TRBJ2-3; 7 nucleotides match TRBD2. Germline V CDR1 and CDR2: LNHNV, YYDKDF (reference sequence). V trimming: 5 bases; J trimming: 2 bases; junction bases outside the gene matches: 7. The CDR3 is 15 amino acids. CDR3 sequence (DNA): TGTGCCACCAGCTCGCGGGGAGGGTCCACAGATACGCAGTATTTT. This translates into CATSSRGGSTDTQYF. The full variable domain, with the rest looked up from reference TRBV15 and TRBJ2-3, is DAMVIQNPRYQVTQFGKPVTLSCSQTLNHNVMYWYQQKSSQAPKLLFHYYDKDFNNEADTPDNFQSRRPNTSFCFLDIRSPGLGDTAMYLCATSSRGGSTDTQYFGPGTRLTVL.

In its sample, this clone was seen a few times. The chain employs TRBV12-5 and TRBJ1-1, with unresolved D. The germline V and J ends were trimmed by 0 bases and 6 bases, with 5 bases remaining between them. Germline lookup yields CDR1 LGHNT and CDR2 FRNRAP. The CDR3 covers 12 residues. The CDR3 here is CASGLVHPEAFF. As DNA, the CDR3 is TGTGCTAGTGGTTTGGTACATCCTGAAGCTTTCTTT.

A note on this clone: Within the sample, other DNA sequences also encode this same CDR3. The chain carries TRBV2 and TRBJ1-2; maybe TRBD1 (6 bases). Germline V gives CDR1 SNHLY, CDR2 FYNNEI. CDR3 length: 13 residues. The ends were cut back, 4 bases at V and 3 bases at J, with 9 bases in the middle. CDR3 in amino acids: CASSVGGDYGYTF. CDR3 in DNA: TGTGCCAGCAGTGTGGGGGGCGACTATGGCTACACCTTC.

The rearrangement joins TRBV2 to TRBJ1-6; D is unresolved. CDR3 length: 13 amino acids. Per germline, CDR1 SNHLY and CDR2 FYNNEI. Deletions cut 8 bases from V and 4 bases from J, with 9 bases between. For the CDR3, the DNA is TGTGCCAGCTTGGACGGTTATAATTCACCCCTCCACTTT. This sequence encodes CASLDGYNSPLHF.

The chain couples TRBV6-6 to TRBJ1-3, with D maybe TRBD1 (5 bases). V lost 4 bases and J lost 0, with 10 bases in between. CDR1 and CDR2 (germline): MNHNY, SVGAGI (reference sequence). This CDR3 has 15 amino acids. The CDR3 coding sequence is TGTGCCAGCAGTTGGTCGGGGGGCTCTGGAAACACCATATATTTT. This gives the protein CASSWSGGSGNTIYF.

This clone showed up just once. V and J are TRBV30 and TRBJ2-7; the D is unclear. The CDR3 is made up of 17 amino acids. V was shortened by 1 base and J by 3 bases, with 22 bases between the two germline ends. The germline gives CDR1 GTSNPN, CDR2 SVGIG (reference sequence). CDR3 region: CAWSAYPVKSPNYEQYF. The CDR3 nucleotides read TGTGCCTGGAGTGCATACCCAGTTAAGTCTCCAAACTACGAGCAGTACTTC.

This clone has just a few counts. V gene TRBV19 combines with J gene TRBJ1-1; 7 bases fit TRBD1. V trimming: 7 bases; J trimming: 6 bases; junction bases outside the gene matches: 14. This CDR3 contains 15 residues. Germline CDR1 LNHDA, CDR2 SQIVND (reference sequence). The CDR3 DNA sequence: TGTGCCAGTACAGGCCAGACAGGGTTCTCCTCTGAAGCTTTCTTT. Translation gives CASTGQTGFSSEAFF.

This clone occurred a few times. This chain joins TRBV19 and TRBJ1-2; the D is unclear. The CDR3 is made up of 14 amino acids. Germline V lookup: CDR1 LNHDA, CDR2 SQIVND (reference sequence). V was pared by 6 bases and J by 6 bases, with 17 bases between. The DNA of the CDR3 is TGTGCCAGTAGCCCCGGAAGGGTCGAGGATGGCTACACCTTC. Translated, it gives CASSPGRVEDGYTF.

This clone was seen just once. The genes are TRBV5-1 and TRBJ2-1; 16 bases fit TRBD2. The CDR3 is 19 amino acids. Germline V gene data show CDR1 as SGHRS and CDR2 as YFSETQ. The V and J ends lost 4 bases and 2 bases, in that order; junction bases with no gene match: 9. CDR3 sequence reads: CASSGLGLAGGQTYNEQFF. The CDR3 DNA follows: TGCGCCAGCAGCGGCTTGGGACTAGCGGGAGGGCAAACCTACAATGAGCAGTTCTTC.

V usage is TRBV29-1 and J usage is TRBJ2-7, with 8 bases matching TRBD1. With V trimmed by 2 bases and J by 5 bases, 8 bases remained unmatched. The CDR3 extends over 14 amino acids. The germline gives CDR1 SQVTM, CDR2 ANQGSEA. In DNA form, the CDR3 reads TGCAGCGTTGAATTTGGACAGGGTCTGAACGAGCAGTACTTC. This translates into CSVEFGQGLNEQYF.

V and J are TRBV6-6 and TRBJ2-1; D is undetermined. This CDR3 is 11 amino acids long. CDR1 is MNHNY and CDR2 is SVGAGI in the germline V gene (reference sequence). Trimming shortened V by 5 bases and J by 10 bases, and 9 bases separated the two germline ends. CDR3 loop: CASSRPSEQFF. The CDR3 bases are TGTGCCAGCAGTCGCCCTTCCGAGCAGTTCTTC.

This chain links TRBV10-2 with TRBJ1-1; no firm D call. Trimming cost V 0 bases and J 1 base, with 9 bases left between them. Per germline, CDR1 WSHSY and CDR2 SAAADI. This CDR3 has 15 residues. DNA for the CDR3: TGCGCCAGCAGTGAGTCCCGGGTTCCGAACACTGAAGCTTTCTTT. Translating it yields CASSESRVPNTEAFF.

The genes are TRBV30 and TRBJ1-1; D is unclear. CDR3 length: 15 residues. Trimming took off 3 bases at V and 0 bases at J, with 14 bases between the two ends. Germline-derived CDR1 and CDR2 are GTSNPN and SVGIG (reference sequence). CDR3 sequence reads: CAWRPTPLMNTEAFF. The DNA for the CDR3 is TGTGCCTGGAGGCCCACGCCGCTTATGAACACTGAAGCTTTCTTT.

The genes are TRBV7-2 and TRBJ2-7, with D tentatively TRBD1 (6 bases). V gave up 5 bases and J gave up 3 bases, with 14 bases separating them. Germline lookup yields CDR1 SGHTA and CDR2 FQGNSA. The CDR3 length is 14 residues. The DNA of the CDR3 is TGTGCCAGCAGCGTGTCCCGGGACAACTACGAGCAGTACTTC. Its translation: CASSVSRDNYEQYF.

The chain carries TRBV15 and TRBJ1-2; no clear D. Looked up from germline, CDR1 is LNHNV and CDR2 is YYDKDF (reference sequence). The length of the CDR3 is 13 residues. With 5 bases removed from V and 2 bases from J, the gap between germline ends came to 9 bases. CDR3 in DNA: TGTGCCACCAGCCCCGACACGAACTATGGCTACACCTTC. Protein sequence: CATSPDTNYGYTF.

This sequence joins TRBV30 and TRBJ2-7; 10 bases line up with TRBD1. The junction had 5 bases not matched to a gene; V was cut back by 5 bases and J by 7 bases. The CDR3 runs 12 residues. Germline V lookup: CDR1 GTSNPN, CDR2 SVGIG (reference sequence). This CDR3 is CAWGQGVFEQYF. The CDR3 coding sequence is TGTGCCTGGGGACAGGGGGTTTTTGAGCAGTACTTC.

On this clone: At the DNA level, this CDR3 is encoded by other sequences in the same sample as well. V gene TRBV20-1 combines with J gene TRBJ2-5; possibly TRBD2 for D (5 bases). Germline lookup yields CDR1 DFQATT and CDR2 SNEGSKA (reference sequence). V was trimmed by 4 bases and J by 5 bases, leaving 8 bases between them. The CDR3 covers 11 residues. DNA for the CDR3: TGCAGTGCTAAAGGCGGGGAGACCCAGTACTTC. This translates into CSAKGGETQYF.

The rearrangement uses TRBV25-1 and TRBJ2-5, with D possibly being TRBD1 (5 bases). The end of the DNA fits TRBJ2-7 better, so the J call may be wrong. The CDR3 runs to 13 residues. Germline V gives CDR1 MGHDK, CDR2 SYGVNS. The CDR3 DNA reads TGTGCCAGCAGTCATCCAGGGACCTACGAGCAGTACTTC. Protein sequence: CASSHPGTYEQYF.

In nucleotides, the CDR3 is TGTGCCACCCGCCAGGGCGTCACCGGGGAGCTGTTTTTT. Its protein product is CATRQGVTGELFF. The chain links TRBV7-9 to TRBJ2-2, with D possibly TRBD1 on 5 matching bases. Germline CDR1 and CDR2: SEHNR and FQNEAQ (reference sequence). Trimming took 10 bases from V and 4 from J, leaving 13 bases between them. The CDR3 totals 13 residues.